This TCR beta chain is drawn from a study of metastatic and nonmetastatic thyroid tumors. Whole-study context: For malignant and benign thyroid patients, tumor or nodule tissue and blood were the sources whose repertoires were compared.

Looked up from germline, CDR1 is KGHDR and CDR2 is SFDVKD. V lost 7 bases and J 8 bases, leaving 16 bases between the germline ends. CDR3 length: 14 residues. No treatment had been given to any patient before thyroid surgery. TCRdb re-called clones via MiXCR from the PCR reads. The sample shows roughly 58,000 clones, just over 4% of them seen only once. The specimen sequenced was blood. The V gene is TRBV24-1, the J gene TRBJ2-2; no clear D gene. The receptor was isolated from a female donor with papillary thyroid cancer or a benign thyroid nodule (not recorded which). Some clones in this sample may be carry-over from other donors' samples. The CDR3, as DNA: TGTGCCACCAGCCCGGTGGGTCCGTCTGGGGAGCTGTTTTTT. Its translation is CATSPVGPSGELFF.